The 16 T cell receptor beta chains in this list originate from one sample, sequenced in a study of T cell clones after liver transplantation. This table comes from immunoSEQ multiplex PCR, and its TCRdb copy is limited to in-frame clones, with some not included. The sample gives around 43,000 clones, about 82% of which show up once; around 2.5% is in the top ten. The specimen comprised CD4+ T cells from blood, sampled 24 months after liver transplant. The receptors were gathered from a human patient who received a liver transplant. Some of these T cells may belong to the graft donor.

The chain couples TRBV11-2 to TRBJ2-3, with 8 bases aligning to TRBD2. V trimming: 5 bases; J trimming: 6 bases; junction bases outside the gene matches: 19. The germline CDR1 and CDR2 sequences are SGHAT and FQNNGV. The CDR3 has 18 amino acids. The CDR3, as DNA: TGTGCCAGCAGCGCCTCAGGTCTGCGGGGGGCCTTTTCGGATACGCAGTATTTT. Protein product: CASSASGLRGAFSDTQYF.

CDR3 sequence reads: CATSRGSLAGGENIQYF. For the CDR3, the DNA is TGTGCCACCAGCAGAGGTTCTCTAGCGGGGGGGGAAAACATTCAGTACTTC. The V gene is TRBV15, the J gene TRBJ2-4, with 12 bases identical to TRBD2. CDR1 is LNHNV, CDR2 YYDKDF, per germline (reference sequence). V lost 1 base, J lost 5 bases, and 6 bases stayed unmatched. The CDR3 sequence is 17 residues long.

CDR3 DNA sequence: TGCGCCAGCAGCCAAGTCGGGGGCCAGACCCAGTACTTC. Its translation: CASSQVGGQTQYF. The V and J genes are TRBV4-3 and TRBJ2-5; D possibly uses TRBD1 or TRBD2 (6 bases each). This CDR3 is 13 amino acids long. V lost 1 base, J lost 6 bases, and 9 bases lay in between. The germline V gene encodes CDR1 LGHNA and CDR2 YSLEER.

The chain joins TRBV19 to TRBJ2-1; D is ambiguous. The V gene lost 4 bases and the J gene lost 4 bases, with 5 bases spanning the gap. From germline, CDR1 is LNHDA and CDR2 SQIVND (reference sequence). The CDR3 is made up of 12 amino acids. The CDR3, as DNA: TGTGCCAGTAGTAGGAGATACAATGAGCAGTTCTTC. Translating it yields CASSRRYNEQFF. The complete variable domain, with remaining parts taken from reference TRBV19 and TRBJ2-1, reads DGGITQSPKYLFRKEGQNVTLSCEQNLNHDAMYWYRQDPGQGLRLIYYSQIVNDFQKGDIAEGYSVSREKKESFPLTVTSAQKNPTAFYLCASSRRYNEQFFGPGTRLTVL.

The chain is built from TRBV11-2 and TRBJ2-1; either TRBD1 or TRBD2 may fit D (5 bases each). This CDR3 spans 15 amino acids. Trimming shortened V by 3 bases and J by 6 bases, and 15 bases separated the two germline ends. Germline V gene data show CDR1 as SGHAT and CDR2 as FQNNGV. The DNA for the CDR3 is TGTGCCAGCAGCTTTGGGGCTAGCCCGGGCAATGAGCAGTTCTTC. Residues: CASSFGASPGNEQFF. The full variable domain, with the rest looked up from reference TRBV11-2 and TRBJ2-1, is EAGVAQSPRYKIIEKRQSVAFWCNPISGHATLYWYQQILGQGPKLLIQFQNNGVVDDSQLPKDRFSAERLKGVDSTLKIQPAKLEDSAVYLCASSFGASPGNEQFFGPGTRLTVL.

The chain joins TRBV18 to TRBJ1-1, with TRBD1 matching over 8 bases. The germline CDR1 and CDR2 sequences are KGHSH and LQKENI. The V gene end was trimmed by 8 bases and the J gene end by 10 bases; junction bases not matched to a gene: 12. The CDR3 is 13 residues long. CDR3 bases: TGTGCCAGCACCATCGACAGGGGTATTCGAGCTTTCTTT. Translating gives CASTIDRGIRAFF.

The table lists this clone with a count of one. The CDR3 here is CSARGAGGYTF. CDR3 sequence (DNA): TGCAGTGCTAGAGGGGCCGGGGGCTACACCTTC. The V gene is TRBV20-1, the J gene TRBJ1-2; D gene unclear. This CDR3 spans 11 amino acids. CDR1 DFQATT and CDR2 SNEGSKA come from the germline V gene (reference sequence). Trimming removed 1 base at V and 8 bases at J, with 8 bases between.

The J gene is TRBJ2-2, the V gene TRBV5-5; D remains ambiguous. Trimming removed 2 bases at V and 5 bases at J, with 4 bases between. Germline V lookup: CDR1 SGHKS, CDR2 YYEKEE (reference sequence). The CDR3 totals 12 residues. The DNA for the CDR3 is TGTGCCAGCAGCTTTGTTACCGGGGAGCTGTTTTTT. This gives the protein CASSFVTGELFF.

The gene calls are TRBV30 and TRBJ1-5; TRBD1 matches at 7 bases. The CDR3 is made up of 13 amino acids. Losses at the gene ends were 2 bases for V and 4 bases for J; bases not matched to a gene: 2. Germline V gives CDR1 GTSNPN, CDR2 SVGIG (reference sequence). CDR3: CAWSRDSNQPQHF. In DNA form, the CDR3 reads TGTGCCTGGAGTAGGGACAGTAATCAGCCCCAGCATTTT. Variable domain in full (rest from reference TRBV30 and TRBJ1-5): SQTIHQWPATLVQPVGSPLSLECTVEGTSNPNLYWYRQAAGRGLQLLFYSVGIGQISSEVPQNLSASRPQDRQFILSSKKLLLSDSGFYLCAWSRDSNQPQHFGDGTRLSIL.

The chain employs TRBV7-6 and TRBJ2-3; TRBD2 agrees at 10 bases. The V gene's germline CDR1 is SGHVS and CDR2 FNYEAQ. CDR3 length: 17 amino acids. The V and J ends lost 1 base and 0 bases, in that order; junction bases with no gene match: 4. CDR3 protein: CASSLGLAGASTDTQYF. CDR3 DNA sequence: TGTGCCAGCAGCTTAGGGCTAGCGGGGGCTAGCACAGATACGCAGTATTTT.

The V gene is TRBV6-1, the J gene TRBJ1-1; TRBD1 matches at 10 bases. This CDR3 comprises 15 residues. Trimming at V came to 2 bases and at J to 8 bases, leaving 8 bases not matched to a gene. CDR1 and CDR2 (germline): MNHNS, SASEGT. Here the CDR3 reads CASSEFGQGVEEAFF. CDR3 nucleotides: TGTGCCAGCAGTGAATTCGGACAGGGGGTTGAAGAAGCTTTCTTT.

The rearrangement links TRBV27 to TRBJ2-7; D unresolved. Per germline, CDR1 MNHEY and CDR2 SMNVEV (reference sequence). This CDR3 region has 13 residues. V lost 2 bases and J lost 3, with 8 bases in between. The CDR3 DNA sequence: TGTGCCAGCAGTTTAAGATTAGACTACGAGCAGTACTTC. Protein: CASSLRLDYEQYF.

This rearrangement joins TRBV2 to TRBJ2-7, with TRBD2 matching 14 bases. V lost 10 bases, J lost 3 bases, and 8 bases stayed unmatched. From germline, CDR1 is SNHLY and CDR2 FYNNEI. CDR3 length: 15 residues. CDR3: CATSEGLAGVYEQYF. For the CDR3, the DNA is TGTGCCACCTCTGAGGGACTAGCGGGAGTCTACGAGCAGTACTTC.

The chain joins TRBV2 to TRBJ1-1; TRBD1 is a possible D gene (6 bases). This CDR3 is 18 amino acids long. The V gene's germline CDR1 is SNHLY and CDR2 FYNNEI. V lost 7 bases, J lost 0 bases, and 24 bases lay in between. The CDR3, as DNA: TGTGCCAGCATTTGGCGATCGACAGGAAAAGAAATGAACACTGAAGCTTTCTTT. Translation: CASIWRSTGKEMNTEAFF.

The CDR3: CASSHRGNYGYTF. In nucleotides, the CDR3 is TGTGCCAGCAGTCACAGGGGAAACTATGGCTACACCTTC. The genes are TRBV11-2 and TRBJ1-2, with TRBD1 matching 7 bases. V was pared by 6 bases and J by 2 bases, with 3 bases of the junction left unmatched. This CDR3 contains 13 residues. Germline CDR1 reads SGHAT; CDR2 reads FQNNGV.

This chain links TRBV30 with TRBJ2-7, with D unclear. Germline V gives CDR1 GTSNPN, CDR2 SVGIG (reference sequence). CDR3 length: 13 residues. The ends were cut back, 4 bases at V and 0 bases at J, with 10 bases in the middle. In DNA, the CDR3 is TGTGCCTGGATTCCTGCAGGCTCCTACGAGCAGTACTTC. Amino acids: CAWIPAGSYEQYF.